Following are 21 T cell receptor beta chains from one sample sequenced in a study of T-cell reconstitution after alpha-beta-depleted transplantation in children. The TCRbeta library was prepared with unique molecular identifiers. MiXCR was run by TCRdb on the PCR reads, yielding one entry per CDR3 protein. Seen here are about 510,000 distinct CDR3 sequences, over 10% observed once, and the top ten hold 11% to 15%. The input for sequencing was PBMCs, mostly from graft donor cells, taken 180 days after TCRalphabeta/CD19-depleted stem cell transplant. The receptors come from a female patient between 2 and 15 years old who had a stem cell transplant for aplastic anemia, so the T cells may come from the graft donor.

This clonotype has ten or more counts. The V gene is TRBV20-1, the J gene TRBJ2-1, with 9 positions matching TRBD2. The CDR3 extends over 14 amino acids. The germline V gene encodes CDR1 DFQATT and CDR2 SNEGSKA (reference sequence). Trimming removed 2 bases from V and 3 bases from J; junction bases left unmatched: 2. The CDR3 DNA reads TGCAGTGCTAGATGGCGGGAGGGCTACAATGAGCAGTTCTTC. Protein sequence: CSARWREGYNEQFF.

The sample holds many counts of this clonotype. Its ends do not fully match the called genes, so a read error is possible. The V gene is TRBV12-3 or TRBV12-4, the J gene TRBJ2-7; 11 positions match TRBD2. This CDR3 region has 14 residues. CDR3 loop: CASSLAGGPYEQYF. DNA of the CDR3: TGTGCCAGCAGCTTAGCGGGAGGGCCCTACGAGCAGTACTTC.

This clonotype was found a few times. The chain couples TRBV18 to TRBJ2-6; D not certain. V lost 4 bases to trimming and J lost 0 bases, with 16 bases between them. Germline V gene lookup returns CDR1 KGHSH and CDR2 LQKENI. This CDR3 spans 18 amino acids. The CDR3 region has the DNA TGTGCCAGCTCACTGGTACAAGGGTTACACTCTGGGGCCAACGTCCTGACTTTC. It translates to CASSLVQGLHSGANVLTF.

This clonotype was detected only a few times. The rearrangement joins TRBV4-2 to TRBJ1-1; D might be TRBD1 (5 bases). This CDR3 is 20 amino acids long. Trimming cost V 5 bases and J 3 bases, with 31 bases left between them. Per the germline V gene, CDR1 is LGHNA and CDR2 is YNFKEQ. Here the CDR3 reads CASSGGGASSRFNEHTEAFF. In DNA form, the CDR3 reads TGTGCCAGCAGCGGTGGAGGGGCGAGCTCTAGGTTCAATGAACACACTGAAGCTTTCTTT.

The chain couples TRBV20-1 to TRBJ1-5, with a weak D call TRBD1 (6 bases). The ends were cut back, 2 bases at V and 10 bases at J, with 18 bases in the middle. This CDR3 is 14 amino acids long. CDR1 DFQATT and CDR2 SNEGSKA come from the germline V gene (reference sequence). This chain's CDR3 is CSARLRDTPAPQHF. CDR3 nucleotides: TGCAGTGCTAGACTTAGGGACACCCCAGCACCCCAGCATTTT.

This clonotype came up a few times. The V and J genes are TRBV20-1 and TRBJ2-5; TRBD2 is a possible D gene (6 bases). Trimming shortened V by 0 bases and J by 3 bases, and 14 bases separated the two germline ends. The germline V gene has CDR1 DFQATT and CDR2 SNEGSKA (reference sequence). There are 15 residues in the CDR3. The CDR3 DNA sequence: TGCAGTGCTAGAGATTATGTCGGGAGTGAAGAGACCCAGTACTTC. Protein product: CSARDYVGSEETQYF.

There are a few counts of this clonotype. The gene calls are TRBV5-5 and TRBJ2-7; TRBD1 aligns across 12 bases. Germline V gene data show CDR1 as SGHKS and CDR2 as YYEKEE (reference sequence). The CDR3 loop spans 16 amino acids. Trimming removed 0 bases from V and 7 bases from J; junction bases left unmatched: 8. The CDR3 sequence is CASSLAGTGGGKEQYV. The CDR3 region has the DNA TGTGCCAGCAGCTTGGCAGGGACAGGGGGCGGAAAGGAGCAGTACGTC.

This chain joins TRBV7-9 and TRBJ2-7; 11 bases align to TRBD2. The CDR3 spans 15 residues. Per germline, CDR1 SEHNR and CDR2 FQNEAQ (reference sequence). The J segment lost 2 bases and the V segment lost 3 bases, leaving 3 bases of the junction unmatched. CDR3 residues: CASSLTSGTPYEQYF. CDR3 coding DNA: TGTGCCAGCAGCTTGACTAGCGGGACACCCTACGAGCAGTACTTC.

This clonotype was detected ten times or more. The rearrangement links TRBV5-1 to TRBJ1-1; D not resolved. The V gene lost 1 base and the J gene lost 7 bases, with 5 bases spanning the gap. The CDR3 runs to 11 residues. Germline V gives CDR1 SGHRS, CDR2 YFSETQ. The CDR3 reads CASSLNGEAFF. The CDR3 nucleotides are TGCGCCAGCAGCTTGAATGGTGAAGCTTTCTTT.

This clonotype was recorded a few times. V and J are TRBV4-3 and TRBJ2-1; 11 positions match TRBD2. CDR1 and CDR2 from the germline V gene are LGHNA and YSLEER. V was pared by 1 base and J by 8 bases, with 13 bases of the junction left unmatched. The CDR3 runs 18 residues. The CDR3 DNA reads as TGCGCCAGCAGCCAAGCGGGTCCCGGCCTAGCGGGAGGAGATGAGCAGTTCTTC. It yields the protein CASSQAGPGLAGGDEQFF.

The chain joins TRBV7-9 to TRBJ2-7; 11 bases align to TRBD2. V was clipped by 5 bases and J by 2 bases; unmatched bases: 5. Germline V gives CDR1 SEHNR, CDR2 FQNEAQ (reference sequence). The CDR3 consists of 15 residues. The CDR3 sequence: CASSRSGLAAYEQYF. CDR3 nucleotide sequence: TGTGCCAGCAGCCGGTCGGGACTAGCGGCCTACGAGCAGTACTTC. The variable domain in full, completed from reference TRBV7-9 and TRBJ2-7, reads DTGVSQNPRHKITKRGQNVTFRCDPISEHNRLYWYRQTLGQGPEFLTYFQNEAQLEKSRLLSDRFSAERPKGSFSTLEIQRTEQGDSAMYLCASSRSGLAAYEQYFGPGTRLTVT.

The chain uses TRBV5-1 and TRBJ1-2; D is possibly TRBD1 (6 bases). Per the germline V gene, CDR1 is SGHRS and CDR2 is YFSETQ. This CDR3 spans 14 amino acids. The V and J ends lost 0 bases and 3 bases respectively, with 9 bases between them. The DNA of the CDR3 is TGCGCCAGCAGCTTGGTGGGACACGACTATGGCTACACCTTC. Residues: CASSLVGHDYGYTF.

This clonotype showed up many times. V usage is TRBV20-1 and J usage is TRBJ2-7; TRBD2 aligns across 8 bases. J gave up 5 bases and V 3 bases, and 9 bases lay outside the gene matches. This CDR3 has 14 amino acids. Germline V gives CDR1 DFQATT, CDR2 SNEGSKA (reference sequence). The CDR3 nucleotides read TGCAGTGCTAGTAGGGGGACTAGACCCCACGAGCAGTACTTC. Protein: CSASRGTRPHEQYF.

The chain has TRBV3-1 and TRBJ1-2, with 9 bases aligning to TRBD1. CDR3 size: 15 residues. CDR1 is LGHDT and CDR2 is YNNKEL in the germline V gene (reference sequence). The junction had 7 bases not matched to a gene; V was cut back by 2 bases and J by 6 bases. The chain's CDR3 is CASSQSRQGGNGYTF. Here the CDR3 DNA reads TGTGCCAGCAGCCAAAGTCGACAGGGGGGGAATGGCTACACCTTC.

The genes are TRBV30 and TRBJ2-5; D gene uncertain. V lost 3 bases and J lost 4, with 6 bases in between. In germline, CDR1 is GTSNPN, CDR2 SVGIG (reference sequence). CDR3 length equals 11 residues. The chain's CDR3 is CAWSNPETQYF. For the CDR3, the DNA is TGTGCCTGGAGCAACCCAGAGACCCAGTACTTC.

This clonotype was counted many times. This chain connects TRBV20-1 to TRBJ1-2, with no clear D. The CDR3 runs 14 residues. V lost 1 base and J 8 bases, leaving 17 bases between the germline ends. Germline V gene lookup returns CDR1 DFQATT and CDR2 SNEGSKA (reference sequence). CDR3 sequence (DNA): TGCAGTGCTAGAGCCCCCTGGGAACCGAGCGGCTACACCTTC. Its protein product is CSARAPWEPSGYTF.

This clonotype was recorded at least ten times. This chain connects TRBV12-3 or TRBV12-4 to TRBJ2-5; D perhaps matches TRBD1 (6 bases). This CDR3 spans 14 amino acids. The V gene lost 5 bases and the J gene lost 5 bases, with 15 bases spanning the gap. The CDR3 spells CASSPIGGAETQYF. CDR3 bases: TGTGCCAGCAGTCCCATTGGGGGCGCCGAGACCCAGTACTTC.

V and J are TRBV7-2 and TRBJ2-5; 12 bases fit TRBD2. V was clipped by 0 bases and J by 7 bases; unmatched bases: 3. This CDR3 spans 15 amino acids. Per germline, CDR1 SGHTA and CDR2 FQGNSA. CDR3 region: CASSLALAGGGTQYF. The CDR3 nucleotides are TGTGCCAGCAGCTTAGCACTAGCGGGAGGAGGGACCCAGTACTTC.

This clonotype was observed a handful of times. V usage is TRBV5-1 and J usage is TRBJ2-7; perhaps TRBD1 as D (6 bases). CDR3 size: 14 residues. The ends were cut back, 2 bases at V and 5 bases at J, with 14 bases in the middle. CDR1 is SGHRS, CDR2 YFSETQ, per germline. This CDR3 is CASSLIPGDHEQYF. CDR3 nucleotide sequence: TGCGCCAGCAGCTTAATCCCAGGGGACCACGAGCAGTACTTC.

This clonotype was seen only a few times. This chain joins TRBV7-8 and TRBJ1-3; D call uncertain. V was cut by 6 bases and J by 5 bases, with 5 bases left in between. Per the germline V gene, CDR1 is SGHVS and CDR2 is FQNEAQ. CDR3 size: 11 residues. CDR3 nucleotide sequence: TGTGCCAGCAGTCCCAGAAACACCATATATTTT. This sequence encodes CASSPRNTIYF. Complete variable domain (other parts from reference TRBV7-8 and TRBJ1-3): GAGVSQSPRYKVAKRGQDVALRCDPISGHVSLFWYQQALGQGPEFLTYFQNEAQLDKSGLPSDRFFAERPEGSVSTLKIQRTQQEDSAVYLCASSPRNTIYFGEGSWLTVV.

V gene TRBV5-1 combines with J gene TRBJ2-1, with 9 positions matching TRBD2. Trimming removed 0 bases from V and 6 bases from J; junction bases left unmatched: 1. The germline V gene has CDR1 SGHRS and CDR2 YFSETQ. The CDR3 totals 14 residues. The CDR3 DNA is TGCGCCAGCAGCTTGGGTAGCGGGGGCAATGAGCAGTTCTTC. Encoded protein: CASSLGSGGNEQFF.